The present TCR beta chain was sequenced within a study of blood T cell repertoires in COVID-19. With V trimmed by 1 base and J by 3 bases, 8 bases remained unmatched. The CDR3 is made up of 17 amino acids. Looked up from germline, CDR1 is LNHDA and CDR2 is SQIVND (reference sequence). Clones were sequenced by immunoSEQ multiplex PCR, and TCRdb holds only the in-frame ones, with some missing. The table includes tens of thousands of clones, roughly 86% detected once. The specimen was peripheral blood. This TCR came from a man between 45 and 60 years old with active COVID-19. J is TRBJ1-5 and V is TRBV19; TRBD1 matches at 8 bases. DNA for the CDR3: TGTGCCAGTAGTATAGCCCTTGGGACAGGAGCCAATCAGCCCCAGCATTTT. Amino acid sequence: CASSIALGTGANQPQHF.